The subject of this entry is one T cell receptor (beta chain). These data come from a study of blood T cell repertoires in COVID-19. Study overall: Sources were T cells, B-cell-depleted T cells, or PBMCs; the material itself was cDNA or gDNA.

Unmatched junction bases numbered 3, after V lost 0 bases and J lost 6 bases. The CDR3 runs 16 residues. CDR1 and CDR2 (germline): LGHNA, YSLEER. Original methodology: By means of reference gene primer amplification, nucleated cell counts were estimated. TCRdb's copy holds only in-frame clones and misses some; the assay was immunoSEQ multiplex PCR. That table is the source of V, J and clone size, and D and trimming were worked out from the DNA. The sample carries approximately 140,000 clones, around 87% recorded once. The Seattle patients joined while their infection was active and were tracked longitudinally afterward.

This TCR was recovered from a man younger than 35 with COVID-19, enrolled during active disease. The sequencing input was peripheral blood. The chain links TRBV4-3 to TRBJ2-1, with 12 bases fitting TRBD1. This chain's CDR3 is CASSQEGQGASNEQFF. The CDR3 nucleotides read TGCGCCAGCAGCCAAGAGGGACAGGGGGCGTCCAATGAGCAGTTCTTC.